A selection of T cell receptor beta chains follows, all from one sample in a study of cytotoxic CD8 clonotypes in ibrutinib-treated CLL. Repertoires were generated with immunoSEQ multiplex PCR, while TCRdb's copy carries only in-frame clones and drops some. The sample carries about 310,000 clones, 80% recorded once. Specimen: PBMCs, collected before ibrutinib treatment. These receptor sequences come from a human donor with chronic lymphocytic leukemia. The CDR3 runs from the conserved cysteine through the conserved F or W. The D gene is left open where the match is weak. Size values are once, few and many counts, or a class for expanded clones, and some rows have none.

j_call,d_call,clone_size,v_call,cdr3_aa,cdr3_nt
TRBJ1-1,NA,NA,TRBV9,CASSVATGAGNTEAFF,TGTGCCAGCAGCGTAGCTACGGGCGCGGGGAACACTGAAGCTTTCTTT
TRBJ2-5,TRBD1,few,TRBV5-1,CASSLTGGGETQYF,TGCGCCAGCAGCTTGACAGGGGGTGGAGAGACCCAGTACTTC
TRBJ2-1,NA,NA,TRBV10-3,CAISGQTVTGYNEQFF,TGTGCCATCAGTGGTCAAACTGTTACTGGCTACAATGAGCAGTTCTTC
TRBJ1-5,TRBD1,NA,TRBV19,CASSARTGTHSNQPQHF,TGTGCCAGTAGTGCAAGGACAGGAACTCATAGCAATCAGCCCCAGCATTTT
TRBJ2-3,NA,NA,TRBV7-3,CASSLTFRQGSRTDTQYF,TGTGCCAGCAGCTTAACTTTTCGGCAGGGGTCGCGCACAGATACGCAGTATTTT
TRBJ2-1,TRBD2,NA,TRBV9,CASSVALGGRGLTDEQFF,TGTGCCAGCAGCGTAGCTCTCGGCGGGAGGGGGTTAACGGATGAGCAGTTCTTC
TRBJ2-2,NA,NA,TRBV7-9,CASSSVVSGELFF,TGTGCCAGCAGCTCAGTGGTCAGCGGGGAGCTGTTTTTT
TRBJ1-3,TRBD1,NA,TRBV30,CALQGTANSGNTIYF,TGTGCCTTGCAAGGGACAGCTAATTCCGGAAACACCATATATTTT
TRBJ1-4,TRBD1,NA,TRBV15,CATSRIGGLVNEKLFF,TGTGCCACCAGCAGAATAGGGGGCCTCGTAAATGAAAAACTGTTTTTT
TRBJ2-7,TRBD2,NA,TRBV5-6,CASSLGSGRAWDYEQYF,TGTGCCAGCAGCTTGGGTAGCGGGAGGGCCTGGGACTACGAGCAGTACTTC
TRBJ2-6,NA,NA,TRBV9,CASSGGQRGLSGANVLTF,TGTGCCAGCAGCGGAGGACAACGTGGTTTATCTGGGGCCAACGTCCTGACTTTC
TRBJ1-2,NA,NA,TRBV30,CAWRDSAGWDYGYTF,TGTGCCTGGAGAGACTCTGCCGGTTGGGACTATGGCTACACCTTC
TRBJ1-2,NA,NA,TRBV7-8,CASSLDRNYSYTF,TGTGCCAGCAGCTTAGACAGGAACTATAGCTACACCTTC
TRBJ2-1,TRBD2,NA,TRBV6-5,CASSPSGRAQFF,TGTGCCAGCAGTCCTAGCGGGAGGGCCCAGTTCTTC
TRBJ2-7,NA,NA,TRBV9,CASSFMVGSEQYF,TGTGCCAGCAGCTTCATGGTTGGCAGCGAGCAGTACTTC
TRBJ1-2,NA,few,TRBV18,CASSQDRVGYTF,TGTGCCAGCTCCCAGGACAGAGTAGGCTACACCTTC
TRBJ2-7,NA,NA,TRBV18,CASSPGREFGEQYF,TGTGCCAGCTCACCGGGCAGGGAATTCGGGGAGCAGTACTTC
TRBJ1-1,NA,NA,TRBV4-3,CASTTGPRNTEAFF,TGCGCCAGCACGACGGGACCAAGGAACACTGAAGCTTTCTTT
TRBJ1-5,NA,NA,TRBV5-1,CASSLEGNPQHF,TGCGCCAGCAGCTTGGAGGGGAACCCCCAGCATTTT
TRBJ2-7,TRBD2,NA,TRBV5-4,CASSGGLAGDYEQYF,TGTGCCAGCAGCGGGGGACTAGCGGGAGACTACGAGCAGTACTTC
TRBJ2-1,TRBD1,NA,TRBV29-1,CSGGQVLVEEQFF,TGCAGCGGAGGACAGGTTTTGGTCGAAGAGCAGTTCTTC
TRBJ2-3,NA,NA,TRBV13,CASSSPTGAGTDTQYF,TGTGCCAGCAGCTCACCGACAGGTGCTGGCACAGATACGCAGTATTTT
TRBJ2-1,NA,NA,TRBV27,CASSLSWGGEQFF,TGTGCCAGCAGTTTATCTTGGGGTGGTGAGCAGTTCTTC
TRBJ2-7,NA,NA,TRBV4-1,CASSPRWEYEQYF,TGCGCCAGCAGCCCCAGATGGGAATACGAGCAGTACTTC
TRBJ2-5,NA,NA,TRBV12-2,CASRLALGQNLFQETQYF,TGTGCAAGTCGCTTAGCCCTAGGGCAGAACTTATTCCAAGAGACCCAGTACTTC
TRBJ2-5,NA,once,TRBV5-1,CASSLAGQAGGLETQYF,TGCGCCAGCAGCTTGGCCGGACAAGCAGGAGGGTTGGAGACCCAGTACTTC
TRBJ2-7,TRBD2,NA,TRBV6-4,CASREGLREISPYEQYF,TGTGCCAGCAGAGAGGGACTGCGGGAGATCTCCCCCTACGAGCAGTACTTC
TRBJ2-1,TRBD2,once,TRBV7-9,CASSLPLREPRDEQFF,TGTGCCAGCAGCTTACCCCTGCGGGAGCCTCGGGATGAGCAGTTCTTC
TRBJ1-2,NA,NA,TRBV27,CASSRTANYGYTF,TGTGCCAGCAGTCGGACAGCCAACTATGGCTACACCTTC
TRBJ1-1,NA,NA,TRBV18,CASSPAQGHGTEAFF,TGTGCCAGCTCACCAGCTCAGGGCCACGGCACTGAAGCTTTCTTT
TRBJ1-2,TRBD1,NA,TRBV30,CAWSPGGNYGYTF,TGTGCCTGGAGTCCAGGGGGAAACTATGGCTACACCTTC
TRBJ2-2,NA,NA,TRBV5-5,CASSLALLGTGELFF,TGTGCCAGCAGCTTGGCCTTGTTGGGCACCGGGGAGCTGTTTTTT
TRBJ1-2,NA,NA,TRBV2,CASSDQGNYGYTF,TGTGCCAGCAGTGATCAGGGTAACTATGGCTACACCTTC
TRBJ1-3,NA,NA,TRBV7-2,CASSPPGSLTGNTIYF,TGTGCCAGCAGCCCCCCCGGCAGTCTAACTGGAAACACCATATATTTT
TRBJ2-7,TRBD1,NA,TRBV29-1,CSVRDSIYEQYF,TGCAGCGTCCGGGACAGCATCTACGAGCAGTACTTC
TRBJ2-2,NA,NA,TRBV4-3,CASSSHGAKNTGELFF,TGCGCCAGCAGCTCTCACGGAGCTAAGAACACCGGGGAGCTGTTTTTT
TRBJ1-4,NA,NA,TRBV29-1,CSIGLQNEKLFF,TGCAGCATCGGGTTACAGAATGAAAAACTGTTTTTT